This entry lists 31 T cell receptor beta chains sequenced from one sample in a study of T-cell memory formation after mild COVID-19. TCRdb reprocessed the 5' RACE reads with MiXCR, giving one entry per CDR3 protein. The sample lists around 470,000 distinct CDR3 sequences; about 19% were seen once. Sequencing used PBMCs or a T cell subset sorted from them (not recorded which). These receptors were obtained from an adult woman who had mild COVID-19 (a few samples of this study predate the infection). Cell type and time point are not known.

There are a few counts of this clonotype. The CDR3 protein is CASSPGQGADEQFF. The CDR3 nucleotides are TGTGCCAGCAGCCCGGGACAGGGGGCGGATGAGCAGTTCTTC. This chain joins TRBV27 and TRBJ2-1; TRBD1 aligns across 12 bases. This CDR3 region has 14 residues. CDR1 is MNHEY, CDR2 SMNVEV, per germline (reference sequence). The ends lost 6 bases at V and 8 bases at J; junction bases unmatched: 5.

This sequence joins TRBV9 and TRBJ1-3, with 7 positions matching TRBD1. The J segment lost 4 bases and the V segment lost 4 bases, leaving 11 bases of the junction unmatched. Looked up from germline, CDR1 is SGDLS and CDR2 is YYNGEE. The CDR3 is 16 amino acids. The CDR3 DNA follows: TGTGCCAGCAGCTCCCGGACAGGCTCGGGGGGAAACACCATATATTTT. It specifies CASSSRTGSGGNTIYF.

The rearrangement joins TRBV7-3 to TRBJ2-3; 10 nucleotides match TRBD2. With V trimmed by 4 bases and J by 5 bases, 3 bases remained unmatched. The CDR3 totals 14 residues. Germline loops: CDR1 SGHTA, CDR2 FQGTGA. Here the CDR3 reads CASSYSGGEDTQYF. In nucleotides, the CDR3 is TGTGCCAGCAGCTACAGCGGGGGGGAAGATACGCAGTATTTT.

This clonotype appeared a few times. This chain connects TRBV5-5 to TRBJ2-7; D is perhaps TRBD2 (5 bases). From germline, CDR1 is SGHKS and CDR2 YYEKEE (reference sequence). CDR3 size: 13 residues. The V end was cut by 1 base, the J end by 6 bases, with 11 bases between. CDR3 region: CASSLLSGSEQYF. In DNA form, the CDR3 reads TGTGCCAGCAGCTTGCTTTCGGGGAGCGAGCAGTACTTC.

The gene calls are TRBV4-1 and TRBJ2-7, with a weak D call TRBD1 (5 bases). The CDR3 is 14 amino acids. From germline, CDR1 is MGHRA and CDR2 YSYEKL. Deletions cut 4 bases from V and 3 bases from J, with 13 bases between. DNA for the CDR3: TGCGCCAGCAGCCTTGAGACAGTAGACTACGAGCAGTACTTC. This sequence encodes CASSLETVDYEQYF.

This chain connects TRBV24-1 to TRBJ2-5; D possibly corresponds to TRBD1 (5 bases). The V gene's germline CDR1 is KGHDR and CDR2 SFDVKD. The CDR3 loop spans 15 amino acids. V lost 3 bases, J lost 1 base, and 11 bases lay in between. The CDR3 sequence is CATSDPAGIQETQYF. CDR3 bases: TGTGCCACCAGTGATCCCGCAGGGATCCAAGAGACCCAGTACTTC.

This clonotype was counted only a few times. J is TRBJ2-6 and V is TRBV7-3; 9 bases are shared with TRBD2. This CDR3 is 20 amino acids long. The J segment lost 0 bases and the V segment lost 1 base, leaving 10 bases of the junction unmatched. The germline gives CDR1 SGHTA, CDR2 FQGTGA. The CDR3 sequence: CASSLSGLALRSSGANVLTF. The CDR3 nucleotides read TGTGCCAGCAGCTTAAGTGGACTAGCGCTAAGGAGCTCTGGGGCCAACGTCCTGACTTTC.

V is TRBV20-1 and J is TRBJ1-1; D ambiguous. Germline values: CDR1 DFQATT, CDR2 SNEGSKA (reference sequence). The CDR3 consists of 15 residues. The V end lost 3 bases, the J end lost 4 bases, and 18 bases lay between the germline ends. CDR3 loop: CSASRNGEAATEAFF. The CDR3 region has the DNA TGCAGTGCTAGTCGAAACGGCGAGGCGGCCACTGAAGCTTTCTTT.

This clonotype was counted ten times or more. This sequence joins TRBV18 and TRBJ1-1, with 7 positions matching TRBD1. CDR3 length equals 11 residues. The V gene's germline CDR1 is KGHSH and CDR2 LQKENI. V was clipped by 4 bases and J by 10 bases; unmatched bases: 3. Written as DNA, the CDR3 is TGTGCCAGCTCACAGGGACAGTTAGCTTTCTTT. Residues: CASSQGQLAFF.

The chain uses TRBV6-2 or TRBV6-3 and TRBJ1-1; D is undetermined. Germline V CDR1 and CDR2: MNHEY, SVGEGT. V was shortened by 2 bases and J by 4 bases, with 11 bases between the two germline ends. The CDR3 runs to 14 residues. CDR3 in DNA: TGTGCCAGCAGTTACGGGCGGGGTGGCACTGAAGCTTTCTTT. It encodes CASSYGRGGTEAFF.

This clonotype was observed a handful of times. This sequence joins TRBV7-9 and TRBJ2-7, with TRBD1 as a possible D gene (5 bases). Germline CDR1 reads SEHNR; CDR2 reads FQNEAQ (reference sequence). The CDR3 contains 16 residues. V lost 1 base and J lost 2, with 15 bases in between. The CDR3 reads CASSLVGYRTTYEQYF. In nucleotides, the CDR3 is TGTGCCAGCAGCTTAGTGGGGTACAGGACAACCTACGAGCAGTACTTC.

The chain joins TRBV6-2 or TRBV6-3 to TRBJ2-7; weak D call: TRBD1 (5 bases). The germline V and J ends were trimmed by 2 bases and 4 bases, with 9 bases remaining between them. This CDR3 is built from 13 residues. In germline, CDR1 is MNHEY, CDR2 SVGEGT. Here the CDR3 DNA reads TGTGCCAGCAGTTACCGCGACAGATACGAGCAGTACTTC. This codes for CASSYRDRYEQYF.

V usage is TRBV18 and J usage is TRBJ2-5; D remains ambiguous. Germline V CDR1 and CDR2: KGHSH, LQKENI. The CDR3 has 15 residues. The germline V and J ends were trimmed by 4 bases and 1 base, with 13 bases remaining between them. The CDR3 bases are TGTGCCAGCTCACACCCGGACCGTATCCAAGAGACCCAGTACTTC. This sequence encodes CASSHPDRIQETQYF. Full variable domain (missing parts from reference TRBV18 and TRBJ2-5): NAGVMQNPRHLVRRRGQEARLRCSPMKGHSHVYWYRQLPEEGLKFMVYLQKENIIDESGMPKERFSAEFPKEGPSILRIQQVVRGDSAAYFCASSHPDRIQETQYFGPGTRLLVL.

In its sample, this clonotype was seen many times. One end of the junction varies from germline; a read error may be responsible. The CDR3, as DNA: TGTGCTAGCAGCTTAGGACGGACGATTAGGGGGGAGACCCAGTACTTC. Translation gives CASSLGRTIRGETQYF. V is TRBV7-7 and J is TRBJ2-5; the D gene is possibly TRBD1 (6 bases). Germline V gene lookup returns CDR1 SSHAT and CDR2 FNYEAQ (reference sequence). This CDR3 is 16 amino acids long.

This clonotype was seen a few times. The chain is built from TRBV29-1 and TRBJ2-2, with D maybe TRBD2 (5 bases). The germline V and J ends were trimmed by 0 bases and 4 bases, with 15 bases remaining between them. CDR3 length: 16 amino acids. Germline-derived CDR1 and CDR2 are SQVTM and ANQGSEA. The CDR3 reads CSVEDLGQEVTGELFF. CDR3 coding DNA: TGCAGCGTTGAAGATCTTGGGCAGGAGGTCACCGGGGAGCTGTTTTTT.

This clonotype was seen only a few times. The chain couples TRBV30 to TRBJ2-1; D is unclear. CDR1 GTSNPN and CDR2 SVGIG come from the germline V gene (reference sequence). This CDR3 is built from 11 residues. Trimming took off 2 bases at V and 7 bases at J, with 6 bases between the two ends. The CDR3 protein is CAWSLRNEQFF. In DNA, the CDR3 is TGTGCCTGGAGTCTAAGGAATGAGCAGTTCTTC.

This clonotype was counted between two and nine times. A junction boundary mismatches the germline segment, possibly from a read error. This chain joins TRBV4-3 and TRBJ2-7; tentatively, D is TRBD1 (5 bases). Germline V gene data show CDR1 as LGHNA and CDR2 as YSLEER. The length of the CDR3 is 15 residues. CDR3 bases: TGCGCCAGCAGTCAAGATACAGGCAGTGCCTACGAGCAGTACTTC. It translates to CASSQDTGSAYEQYF.

The chain carries TRBV12-3 or TRBV12-4 and TRBJ1-2; TRBD1 agrees at 9 bases. V was pared by 5 bases and J by 2 bases, with 9 bases of the junction left unmatched. This CDR3 is built from 16 residues. The CDR3 protein is CASSQQPGQGNYGYTF. The CDR3 DNA reads as TGTGCCAGCAGTCAACAGCCGGGACAGGGCAACTATGGCTACACCTTC.

This clonotype was detected ten times or more. The genes are TRBV29-1 and TRBJ1-1; D remains unclear. Germline CDR1 reads SQVTM; CDR2 reads ANQGSEA. The V end was cut by 4 bases, the J end by 3 bases, with 15 bases between. This CDR3 is 14 amino acids long. This chain's CDR3 is CSVVRGGSYTEAFF. As DNA, the CDR3 is TGCAGCGTTGTACGGGGTGGGAGTTACACTGAAGCTTTCTTT.

CDR3 sequence: CASSPGTSGRIEQFF. CDR3 DNA sequence: TGTGCCAGCAGCCCTGGGACTAGCGGGAGAATTGAGCAGTTCTTC. This sequence joins TRBV7-6 and TRBJ2-1; the match to TRBD2 covers 14 bases. Trimming at V came to 5 bases and at J to 9 bases, leaving 6 bases not matched to a gene. The CDR3 extends over 15 amino acids. Germline CDR1 reads SGHVS; CDR2 reads FNYEAQ.

The J gene is TRBJ2-6, the V gene TRBV9; D remains unclear. Germline V CDR1 and CDR2: SGDLS, YYNGEE. Trimming shortened V by 2 bases and J by 3 bases, and 6 bases separated the two germline ends. The CDR3 is made up of 14 amino acids. CDR3 in amino acids: CASSVRLGANVLTF. The CDR3 nucleotides are TGTGCCAGCAGCGTCAGGCTTGGGGCCAACGTCCTGACTTTC.

The chain recombines TRBV11-2 with TRBJ2-2; D is ambiguous. This CDR3 has 16 amino acids. V dropped 6 bases and J dropped 3 bases, with 17 bases sitting between them. Germline CDR1 is SGHAT and CDR2 is FQNNGV. This chain's CDR3 is CASRTLWSVDTGELFF. As DNA, the CDR3 is TGTGCCAGCAGAACCCTCTGGTCAGTCGACACCGGGGAGCTGTTTTTT. Full variable domain (remainder filled in from reference TRBV11-2 and TRBJ2-2): EAGVAQSPRYKIIEKRQSVAFWCNPISGHATLYWYQQILGQGPKLLIQFQNNGVVDDSQLPKDRFSAERLKGVDSTLKIQPAKLEDSAVYLCASRTLWSVDTGELFFGEGSRLTVL.

A few counts support this clonotype. The chain carries TRBV24-1 and TRBJ1-2; D not certain. This CDR3 spans 15 amino acids. In germline, CDR1 is KGHDR, CDR2 SFDVKD. Trimming cost V 0 bases and J 8 bases, with 15 bases left between them. The CDR3, as DNA: TGTGCCACCAGTGATTTGGTAGGCGGTGTAGAAGGCTACACCTTC. Amino acids: CATSDLVGGVEGYTF.

J is TRBJ1-5 and V is TRBV7-8; D gene uncertain. V was cut by 0 bases and J by 0 bases, with 9 bases left in between. Germline V gene sequence: CDR1 SGHVS, CDR2 FQNEAQ. The CDR3 totals 16 residues. CDR3 in amino acids: CASSLATGYSNQPQHF. For the CDR3, the DNA is TGTGCCAGCAGCTTAGCGACGGGCTATAGCAATCAGCCCCAGCATTTT.

This clonotype was found a few times. V is TRBV7-6 and J is TRBJ2-1; possible D gene TRBD1, 5 bases. Trimming stripped 5 bases from V and 1 base from J, with 9 bases between. CDR3 length equals 14 residues. Germline assignment: CDR1 SGHVS and CDR2 FNYEAQ. CDR3 nucleotide sequence: TGTGCCAGCAGCCGCGGACAATCCTACAATGAGCAGTTCTTC. Translation gives CASSRGQSYNEQFF.

This sequence joins TRBV3-1 and TRBJ2-1; D gene ambiguous. Trimming pared 5 bases from V and 4 bases from J, leaving 15 bases between. Germline V lookup: CDR1 LGHDT, CDR2 YNNKEL (reference sequence). The CDR3 runs 15 residues. For the CDR3, the DNA is TGTGCCAGCAGCTCGCCACAGCGATTATACAATGAGCAGTTCTTC. It translates to CASSSPQRLYNEQFF.

Only a few counts were recorded for this clonotype. This chain joins TRBV4-1 and TRBJ1-1, with a weak D call TRBD1 (5 bases). This CDR3 has 14 residues. Germline CDR1 and CDR2: MGHRA and YSYEKL. Trimming removed 3 bases from V and 4 bases from J, with 12 bases in between. The CDR3 sequence is CASSHAIGATEAFF. In nucleotides, the CDR3 is TGCGCCAGCAGCCATGCTATCGGGGCCACTGAAGCTTTCTTT.

This clonotype has a handful of counts. The chain links TRBV7-8 to TRBJ1-2, with TRBD1 as a possible D gene (6 bases). V lost 1 base, J lost 2 bases, and 14 bases lay in between. Germline CDR1 SGHVS, CDR2 FQNEAQ. CDR3 length equals 16 residues. DNA of the CDR3: TGTGCCAGCAGCTTAGGTAGACAGGCAATAAACTATGGCTACACCTTC. It encodes CASSLGRQAINYGYTF.

In its sample, this clonotype was seen a few times. The chain uses TRBV6-2 or TRBV6-3 and TRBJ1-6; D gene unclear. CDR1 is MNHEY, CDR2 SVGEGT, per germline. Trimming took 0 bases from V and 11 from J, leaving 14 bases between them. The CDR3 is made up of 15 amino acids. CDR3 loop: CASSYSQSVMAPLHF. For the CDR3, the DNA is TGTGCCAGCAGTTACTCCCAATCCGTGATGGCACCCCTCCACTTT.

The CDR3 spells CSVEVPGTGDGYTF. CDR3 bases: TGCAGCGTTGAAGTTCCGGGGACAGGGGATGGCTACACCTTC. V is TRBV29-1 and J is TRBJ1-2, with 10 bases identical to TRBD1. The CDR3 extends over 14 amino acids. Losses at the gene ends were 1 base for V and 6 bases for J; bases not matched to a gene: 5. Looked up from germline, CDR1 is SQVTM and CDR2 is ANQGSEA.

This clonotype was seen more than once but under ten times. The chain uses TRBV27 and TRBJ2-3, with 11 bases aligning to TRBD2. This CDR3 has 16 amino acids. J was trimmed by 3 bases and V by 5 bases; bases with no gene match: 7. CDR1 is MNHEY, CDR2 SMNVEV, per germline (reference sequence). This CDR3 is CASSPEGLAVTDTQYF. For the CDR3, the DNA is TGTGCCAGCAGTCCAGAGGGACTAGCGGTGACAGATACGCAGTATTTT.